The 13 T cell receptor beta chains below come from one sample, sequenced in a study of CD8+ T cells in alopecia areata (dated 2018 in TCRdb). The library was produced with the immunoSEQ multiplex PCR assay. RNA was extracted from all samples and reverse transcribed into cDNA as template for TCR sequencing. TCRdb mirrors the immuneACCESS table, restricted to in-frame sequences. Some clones are absent from its copies; in checked studies, under half trace to an unresolved V gene, and the reason for the others is unknown. Across this sample there are approximately 150,000 clones, with about three fifths seen only once. The ten largest clonotypes hold approximately 4.3% of the sample. The sample was CD4+ T cells sorted from blood. The receptors shown here come from a human donor in good health.

V usage is TRBV29-1 and J usage is TRBJ1-1; D is ambiguous. This CDR3 is built from 16 residues. V was cut by 7 bases and J by 0 bases, with 21 bases left in between. Germline V gene sequence: CDR1 SQVTM, CDR2 ANQGSEA. In DNA form, the CDR3 reads TGCAGCGCATCTGGGTGGGCCCATGAACTGAACACTGAAGCTTTCTTT. This gives the protein CSASGWAHELNTEAFF.

V gene TRBV7-6 combines with J gene TRBJ2-3; TRBD2 is a possible D gene (6 bases). The germline V gene encodes CDR1 SGHVS and CDR2 FNYEAQ. Trimming pared 1 base from V and 12 bases from J, leaving 14 bases between. CDR3 length: 13 residues. The CDR3 DNA sequence: TGTGCCAGCAGCTTAGGGGGGGACGGTCGCCAGTATTTT. It translates to CASSLGGDGRQYF.

The chain joins TRBV6-5 to TRBJ2-1, with a tentative D call TRBD1 (5 bases). The CDR3 is 14 amino acids. The V end lost 6 bases, the J end lost 6 bases, and 15 bases lay between the germline ends. CDR1 and CDR2 from the germline V gene are MNHEY and SVGAGI. CDR3 loop: CASSAVGRGNEQFF. The CDR3 region has the DNA TGTGCCAGCAGCGCCGTAGGAAGGGGCAATGAGCAGTTCTTC.

The V and J genes are TRBV5-1 and TRBJ2-7; D is perhaps TRBD2 (5 bases). Germline V gene data show CDR1 as SGHRS and CDR2 as YFSETQ. This CDR3 is built from 14 residues. V lost 1 base to trimming and J lost 2 bases, with 10 bases between them. CDR3 nucleotides: TGCGCCAGCAGCTTGAAAGCGGTACCCTACGAGCAGTACTTC. Its protein is CASSLKAVPYEQYF. Combining the CDR3 with reference TRBV5-1 and TRBJ2-7 gives the whole variable domain KAGVTQTPRYLIKTRGQQVTLSCSPISGHRSVSWYQQTPGQGLQFLFEYFSETQRNKGNFPGRFSGRQFSNSRSEMNVSTLELGDSALYLCASSLKAVPYEQYFGPGTRLTVT.

This clone has a handful of counts. The chain is built from TRBV29-1 and TRBJ2-5; D remains ambiguous. Trimming took off 4 bases at V and 0 bases at J, with 9 bases between the two ends. Germline CDR1 reads SQVTM; CDR2 reads ANQGSEA. The CDR3 is made up of 13 amino acids. CDR3 DNA sequence: TGCAGCGTTGCATGGAGCTACCAAGAGACCCAGTACTTC. Translation gives CSVAWSYQETQYF.

This chain joins TRBV9 and TRBJ2-6; TRBD1 or TRBD2 may be the D gene (6 bases each). V lost 0 bases and J lost 0, with 13 bases in between. Germline CDR1 SGDLS, CDR2 YYNGEE. CDR3 size: 18 residues. DNA of the CDR3: TGTGCCAGCAGCGTAGGTCGGGGGCGACGCTCTGGGGCCAACGTCCTGACTTTC. Translated, it gives CASSVGRGRRSGANVLTF.

The chain has TRBV7-9 and TRBJ2-7, with TRBD2 matching 12 bases. Germline-derived CDR1 and CDR2 are SEHNR and FQNEAQ (reference sequence). With 5 bases clipped from V and 3 bases from J, the junction kept 11 bases outside the gene matches. The CDR3 consists of 17 residues. The CDR3 sequence is CASSAASSGRGVYEQYF. The CDR3 coding sequence is TGTGCCAGCAGCGCCGCCTCTAGCGGGAGGGGGGTCTACGAGCAGTACTTC.

V usage is TRBV7-9 and J usage is TRBJ2-1; 14 bases agree with TRBD2. CDR3 size: 16 residues. From germline, CDR1 is SEHNR and CDR2 FQNEAQ (reference sequence). V trimming: 5 bases; J trimming: 10 bases; junction bases outside the gene matches: 10. CDR3 region: CASSALGLAGVTEQFF. CDR3 in DNA: TGTGCCAGCAGCGCCCTGGGACTAGCGGGAGTAACCGAGCAGTTCTTC.

This clone was seen once. CDR3 protein: CASSVATAREYTQYF. The CDR3 bases are TGTGCCAGCAGCGTAGCGACGGCCAGGGAATATACGCAGTATTTT. This sequence joins TRBV9 and TRBJ2-3, with a weak D call TRBD1 (5 bases). CDR3 length equals 15 residues. With 0 bases removed from V and 7 bases from J, the gap between germline ends came to 15 bases. Germline CDR1 and CDR2: SGDLS and YYNGEE.

This clone was seen a few times. The V gene is TRBV19, the J gene TRBJ2-1; 11 bases are a match to TRBD2. With 3 bases clipped from V and 9 bases from J, the junction kept 10 bases outside the gene matches. CDR3 length: 16 residues. Germline CDR1 and CDR2: LNHDA and SQIVND (reference sequence). The CDR3 spells CASSIPTSGRKSEQFF. CDR3 coding DNA: TGTGCCAGTAGTATCCCCACTAGCGGGAGAAAAAGTGAGCAGTTCTTC.

This chain uses TRBV9 with TRBJ2-1; 12 nucleotides agree with TRBD2. Germline-derived CDR1 and CDR2 are SGDLS and YYNGEE. The CDR3 sequence is 16 residues long. V lost 3 bases, J lost 3 bases, and 4 bases stayed unmatched. As DNA, the CDR3 is TGTGCCAGCAGCGCCGCGGGACTAGCGGGCTACAATGAGCAGTTCTTC. Translation: CASSAAGLAGYNEQFF. The full variable domain, with the rest looked up from reference TRBV9 and TRBJ2-1, is DSGVTQTPKHLITATGQRVTLRCSPRSGDLSVYWYQQSLDQGLQFLIQYYNGEERAKGNILERFSAQQFPDLHSELNLSSLELGDSALYFCASSAAGLAGYNEQFFGPGTRLTVL.

Many counts were recorded for this clone. The chain is built from TRBV5-5 and TRBJ1-5, with unresolved D. V dropped 2 bases and J dropped 0 bases, with 9 bases sitting between them. The CDR3 is 15 residues long. Germline assignment: CDR1 SGHKS and CDR2 YYEKEE (reference sequence). CDR3 amino acids: CASSFRAYSNQPQHF. In nucleotides, the CDR3 is TGTGCCAGCAGCTTTAGGGCTTATAGCAATCAGCCCCAGCATTTT.

The chain employs TRBV29-1 and TRBJ1-1; no reliable D call. Germline CDR1 SQVTM, CDR2 ANQGSEA. The CDR3 has 15 amino acids. Trimming took off 3 bases at V and 0 bases at J, with 14 bases between the two ends. CDR3 sequence: CSVDSGSRVNTEAFF. CDR3 DNA sequence: TGCAGCGTTGATTCCGGTAGTCGCGTGAACACTGAAGCTTTCTTT.